The source of this T cell receptor beta chain is a study of cytomegalovirus exposure and HLA in healthy donors. Amplification used 60 Vbeta primers and 13 Jbeta primers. Only in-frame clones appear in the TCRdb table, and some are missing; sequencing was by immunoSEQ multiplex PCR. The data hold around 190,000 clones, with about 85% observed a single time. Per the germline V gene, CDR1 is SGDLS and CDR2 is YYNGEE. V lost 0 bases to trimming and J lost 3 bases; unmatched junction nucleotides: 10. There are 17 residues in the CDR3. The sample taken for sequencing was PBMCs. V and J are TRBV9 and TRBJ1-1, with 8 positions matching TRBD1. The source is a boy between 2 and 15 years old in good health and CMV-seronegative. CDR3 sequence (DNA): TGTGCCAGCAGCGTAGGTCTCCGGGACAGGACAGACACTGAAGCTTTCTTT. Its translation: CASSVGLRDRTDTEAFF.